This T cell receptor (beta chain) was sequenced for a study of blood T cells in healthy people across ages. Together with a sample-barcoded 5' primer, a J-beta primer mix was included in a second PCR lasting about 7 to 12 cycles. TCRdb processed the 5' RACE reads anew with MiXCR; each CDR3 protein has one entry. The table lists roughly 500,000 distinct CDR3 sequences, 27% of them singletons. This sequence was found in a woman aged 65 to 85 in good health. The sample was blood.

CDR3 protein: CASSQRTGGDEQFF. The CDR3 nucleotides are TGTGCCAGCAGCCAGCGGACAGGGGGGGATGAGCAGTTCTTC. V and J are TRBV7-2 and TRBJ2-1; the match to TRBD1 covers 10 bases. V lost 5 bases and J lost 8; bases outside the gene matches: 6. The germline CDR1 and CDR2 sequences are SGHTA and FQGNSA. The CDR3 is 14 amino acids.